What follows describes a single T cell receptor (beta chain). Source study methods: Amplification from reference gene primers served as the basis for estimated nucleated cell counts. Only in-frame clones appear in the TCRdb table, and some are missing; sequencing was by immunoSEQ multiplex PCR. Clone size and the V and J calls come from that table; the DNA yielded D and trimming. The sample lists around 120,000 clones; more than 60% were seen once. The source of the sample is a study of blood T cell repertoires in COVID-19. Study at large: Samples came from the United States, Italy and Spain, spanning acute and convalescent COVID-19. Nucleic acid was either cDNA or gDNA, and it came from T cells, B-cell-depleted T cells, or PBMCs.

V dropped 0 bases and J dropped 8 bases, with 11 bases sitting between them. The CDR3 has 14 amino acids. Germline lookup yields CDR1 SGHRS and CDR2 YFSETQ. This TCR derives from a man between 65 and 80 years old with acute or convalescent COVID-19. The V call is TRBV5-1, the J call TRBJ1-4; D is possibly TRBD1 (5 bases). Material for sequencing was peripheral blood. The CDR3 is CASSLEGREEKLFF. The CDR3, as DNA: TGCGCCAGCAGCTTGGAGGGACGGGAGGAAAAACTGTTTTTT.